Listed here is a single T cell receptor beta chain. As yet, its antigen is unknown. A multiplex PCR was run with 60 Vbeta primers and 13 Jbeta primers. Measured with immunoSEQ multiplex PCR; TCRdb has only the in-frame clones, and not every one. The sample contains tens of thousands of clones, around four fifths of which appear only once. The record originates from a study of cytomegalovirus exposure and HLA in healthy donors. As for the study in general: Within the Caucasian-associated ancestry cluster were around four fifths of the roughly 430 genotyped donors.

The CDR3 covers 16 residues. Germline values: CDR1 SGHKS, CDR2 YYEKEE (reference sequence). V gave up 0 bases and J gave up 5 bases; unmatched junction bases: 7. Findings and caveats of the study: Reported performance of the classifier showed diagnosis of cytomegalovirus status with high specificity and sensitivity. Presence/absence results assume similar sequencing depth per donor, which may not hold. The dataset shows that most TCR sequences were rare, while some public TCRs occurred in many donors.

The TCR sequence derives from a man aged 45-65 years in good health and CMV-seropositive. The gene calls are TRBV5-5 and TRBJ2-5; 10 bases are shared with TRBD1. The sequenced sample was PBMCs. CDR3 loop: CASSLGDRGEGETQYF. CDR3 in DNA: TGTGCCAGCAGCTTGGGGGACAGGGGAGAGGGGGAGACCCAGTACTTC.